These 20 T cell receptor beta chains were all obtained from the same sample, sequenced in a study of blood T cell repertoires in COVID-19. Sequencing was performed with immunoSEQ multiplex PCR; in TCRdb, only in-frame clones are kept and a portion is missing. In the table there are approximately 170,000 clones, about 80% of which are singletons. Sequencing was carried out using peripheral blood. Every receptor here comes from a woman aged 80 or over with acute or convalescent COVID-19.

The chain joins TRBV5-4 to TRBJ2-2; possibly TRBD2 for D (8 bases). CDR1 is SGHNT and CDR2 is YYREEE in the germline V gene (reference sequence). Trimming cost V 4 bases and J 7 bases, with 26 bases left between them. This CDR3 has 18 residues. CDR3 sequence: CASSPRTGSGILGGELFF. As DNA, the CDR3 is TGTGCCAGCAGCCCCAGGACAGGTAGCGGGATCCTTGGCGGGGAGCTGTTTTTT.

This clone was picked up many times. The chain is built from TRBV7-9 and TRBJ1-1; TRBD1 matches 7 bases. Germline V gives CDR1 SEHNR, CDR2 FQNEAQ (reference sequence). The V and J ends lost 3 bases and 5 bases, in that order; junction bases with no gene match: 3. The CDR3 runs 13 residues. In nucleotides, the CDR3 is TGTGCCAGCAGCTTGACAGGGAGGACTGAAGCTTTCTTT. Translating gives CASSLTGRTEAFF.

The gene calls are TRBV19 and TRBJ1-2; the D gene is possibly TRBD1 (5 bases). The germline gives CDR1 LNHDA, CDR2 SQIVND (reference sequence). The CDR3 length is 14 residues. The V gene lost 5 bases and the J gene lost 6 bases, with 16 bases spanning the gap. This CDR3 reads CASSVGAPPNGYTF. CDR3 in DNA: TGTGCCAGTAGTGTTGGGGCTCCTCCCAATGGCTACACCTTC.

V is TRBV24-1 and J is TRBJ1-2; perhaps TRBD1 as D (5 bases). Germline CDR1 and CDR2: KGHDR and SFDVKD. The CDR3 contains 17 residues. The germline V and J ends were trimmed by 2 bases and 4 bases, with 19 bases remaining between them. CDR3 sequence reads: CATSDSPSREGGYGYTF. Written as DNA, the CDR3 is TGTGCCACCAGTGATTCCCCATCCAGGGAGGGCGGCTATGGCTACACCTTC.

The V gene is TRBV9, the J gene TRBJ2-3; D gene ambiguous. This CDR3 region has 14 residues. Deletions cut 0 bases from V and 0 bases from J, with 5 bases between. The germline gives CDR1 SGDLS, CDR2 YYNGEE. CDR3: CASSVVSSTDTQYF. The DNA of the CDR3 is TGTGCCAGCAGCGTAGTTAGTAGCACAGATACGCAGTATTTT.

The chain has TRBV2 and TRBJ1-1, with 9 positions matching TRBD1. Germline V gene data show CDR1 as SNHLY and CDR2 as FYNNEI. J gave up 6 bases and V 6 bases, and 5 bases lay outside the gene matches. The CDR3 sequence is 13 residues long. DNA of the CDR3: TGTGCCAGCAGGGGGACAGGGTTTTCTGAAGCTTTCTTT. Amino acids: CASRGTGFSEAFF.

The V gene is TRBV28, the J gene TRBJ2-1; either TRBD1 or TRBD2 may supply D (9 bases each). Trimming left V 2 bases short and J 7 bases short, with 30 bases between. Germline V gives CDR1 MDHEN, CDR2 SYDVKM. The length of the CDR3 is 20 residues. The CDR3 sequence: CASSLDPGTGLAGIGNEQFF. The CDR3 DNA reads as TGTGCCAGCAGTTTAGACCCCGGGACAGGGCTAGCGGGAATCGGGAATGAGCAGTTCTTC.

The CDR3 reads CASSIRTGQGTEAFF. The CDR3 DNA reads as TGCGCCAGCAGCATTAGGACAGGTCAGGGCACTGAAGCTTTCTTT. The V call is TRBV5-1, the J call TRBJ1-1; 7 bases are a match to TRBD1. The germline CDR1 and CDR2 sequences are SGHRS and YFSETQ. CDR3 length: 15 amino acids. J lost 4 bases, V lost 4 bases, and 10 bases had no gene match.

This chain uses TRBV18 with TRBJ1-2; D is possibly TRBD1 (5 bases). Germline V gene data show CDR1 as KGHSH and CDR2 as LQKENI. CDR3 length: 16 amino acids. The V end lost 4 bases, the J end lost 11 bases, and 26 bases lay between the germline ends. In nucleotides, the CDR3 is TGTGCCAGCTCACACAGACCTGGCCAGGGAGGAGGAAGTTACACCTTC. Its translation is CASSHRPGQGGGSYTF.

The chain has TRBV11-3 and TRBJ2-3, with D unclear. The CDR3 extends over 12 amino acids. Germline loops: CDR1 SGHNT, CDR2 YENEEA. The V end lost 5 bases, the J end lost 5 bases, and 8 bases lay between the germline ends. The CDR3 DNA reads as TGTGCCAGCAGCCGACACGTAGATACGCAGTATTTT. This sequence encodes CASSRHVDTQYF.

The CDR3 coding sequence is TGCAGCGTCGCCGGATGGACTAGCGGGACTCAAAGCTCCTACAATGAGCAGTTCTTC. It is translated as CSVAGWTSGTQSSYNEQFF. The genes are TRBV29-1 and TRBJ2-1; 12 bases match TRBD2. Germline CDR1 reads SQVTM; CDR2 reads ANQGSEA. After removal of 6 bases from V and 0 bases from J, the junction contained 15 bases not matched to a gene. The CDR3 totals 19 residues.

The chain combines TRBV19 with TRBJ2-3; TRBD1 matches 11 bases. Germline V CDR1 and CDR2: LNHDA, SQIVND (reference sequence). J lost 3 bases, V lost 9 bases, and 2 bases had no gene match. There are 13 residues in the CDR3. CDR3 nucleotide sequence: TGTGCCAGCGGACAGGGGGCGACAGATACGCAGTATTTT. Residues: CASGQGATDTQYF.

This clone was picked up a small number of times. Other DNA sequences within the sample encode an identical CDR3. This sequence joins TRBV7-2 and TRBJ1-6; D ambiguous. V dropped 1 base and J dropped 6 bases, with 4 bases sitting between them. There are 13 residues in the CDR3. Germline-derived CDR1 and CDR2 are SGHTA and FQGNSA. In nucleotides, the CDR3 is TGTGCCAGCAGCTTAGACAGTAATTCACCCCTCCACTTT. Translated: CASSLDSNSPLHF.

The J gene is TRBJ2-3, the V gene TRBV5-8; 10 bases fit TRBD1. The CDR3 has 15 amino acids. V shed 2 bases and J 4 bases; nucleotides not matched to a gene: 4. The germline V gene has CDR1 SGHTS and CDR2 YDEGEE. As DNA, the CDR3 is TGTGCCAGCAGCTTCCCAGGGACAGGGGCAGATACGCAGTATTTT. Translating gives CASSFPGTGADTQYF.

The J gene is TRBJ1-2, the V gene TRBV18, with D unclear. V gave up 3 bases and J gave up 2 bases, with 7 bases separating them. Germline CDR1 KGHSH, CDR2 LQKENI. The CDR3 length is 13 residues. Written as DNA, the CDR3 is TGTGCCAGCTCACCCGGCGGAAACTATGGCTACACCTTC. It yields the protein CASSPGGNYGYTF.

The rearrangement joins TRBV28 to TRBJ2-7; D uncertain. This CDR3 has 13 amino acids. The germline V gene has CDR1 MDHEN and CDR2 SYDVKM. V lost 4 bases and J lost 5, with 12 bases in between. CDR3 protein: CASSSPPEHEQYF. The CDR3 DNA reads TGTGCCAGCAGTTCCCCTCCCGAGCACGAGCAGTACTTC. The variable domain in full, with the rest retrieved from reference TRBV28 and TRBJ2-7, is DVKVTQSSRYLVKRTGEKVFLECVQDMDHENMFWYRQDPGLGLRLIYFSYDVKMKEKGDIPEGYSVSREKKERFSLILESASTNQTSMYLCASSSPPEHEQYFGPGTRLTVT.

The chain joins TRBV7-9 to TRBJ1-5; D ambiguous. The CDR3 totals 16 residues. The germline V and J ends were trimmed by 5 bases and 6 bases, with 20 bases remaining between them. The V gene's germline CDR1 is SEHNR and CDR2 FQNEAQ (reference sequence). As DNA, the CDR3 is TGTGCCAGCAGCCCCACGGAGCCGACTCGGGTTCAGCCCCAGCATTTT. It specifies CASSPTEPTRVQPQHF.

This chain joins TRBV5-1 and TRBJ2-7, with D tentatively TRBD1 (5 bases). The V gene lost 1 base and the J gene lost 2 bases, with 13 bases spanning the gap. This CDR3 region has 15 residues. The germline CDR1 and CDR2 sequences are SGHRS and YFSETQ. The CDR3 loop reads CASSLQPGLTYEQYF. CDR3 nucleotides: TGCGCCAGCAGCTTGCAGCCAGGGCTGACCTACGAGCAGTACTTC. Variable domain in full (rest from reference TRBV5-1 and TRBJ2-7): KAGVTQTPRYLIKTRGQQVTLSCSPISGHRSVSWYQQTPGQGLQFLFEYFSETQRNKGNFPGRFSGRQFSNSRSEMNVSTLELGDSALYLCASSLQPGLTYEQYFGPGTRLTVT.

The genes are TRBV18 and TRBJ1-1; 8 bases align to TRBD1. In germline, CDR1 is KGHSH, CDR2 LQKENI. With 4 bases clipped from V and 1 base from J, the junction kept 8 bases outside the gene matches. The CDR3 totals 16 residues. CDR3: CASSLLRDRTNTEAFF. CDR3 DNA sequence: TGTGCCAGCTCACTACTCCGGGACAGGACGAACACTGAAGCTTTCTTT.

This chain uses TRBV18 with TRBJ2-1; 7 bases align to TRBD2. The CDR3 extends over 16 amino acids. Germline V gives CDR1 KGHSH, CDR2 LQKENI. V lost 3 bases and J lost 15; bases outside the gene matches: 20. As DNA, the CDR3 is TGTGCCAGCTCACCCCCAACTAGCGAGTGGGGGATACAGGCGTTCTTC. It is translated as CASSPPTSEWGIQAFF.